This T cell receptor beta chain derives from a study of cytomegalovirus exposure and HLA in healthy donors. Remarks on this clone: The antigen is unknown.

PCR involved 60 Vbeta and 13 Jbeta primers. Sequencing used immunoSEQ multiplex PCR; TCRdb keeps in-frame clones, though not all of them. The table shows 150,000 to 200,000 clones, with about 81% occurring only once. The study's findings and limits: CMV antigen specificity of a few CMV-associated chains was confirmed in vitro. Most TCR beta V segments were productive about 87% or about 30% of the time in an earlier analysis. TCR beta sequences numbering around 15,000 were associated with HLA alleles at 0.05 false discovery rate in a later analysis.

V shed 7 bases, J shed 1 base, and the junction held 4 bases outside the gene matches. The CDR3 contains 13 residues. CDR1 SGHDT and CDR2 YYEEEE come from the germline V gene. This chain uses TRBV5-6 with TRBJ1-1, with TRBD1 matching over 7 bases. The TCR comes from a woman between 45 and 60 years old in good health and CMV-seropositive. Material: PBMCs. CDR3 loop: CASAGTENTEAFF. The CDR3 nucleotides are TGTGCCAGCGCCGGGACAGAGAACACTGAAGCTTTCTTT.